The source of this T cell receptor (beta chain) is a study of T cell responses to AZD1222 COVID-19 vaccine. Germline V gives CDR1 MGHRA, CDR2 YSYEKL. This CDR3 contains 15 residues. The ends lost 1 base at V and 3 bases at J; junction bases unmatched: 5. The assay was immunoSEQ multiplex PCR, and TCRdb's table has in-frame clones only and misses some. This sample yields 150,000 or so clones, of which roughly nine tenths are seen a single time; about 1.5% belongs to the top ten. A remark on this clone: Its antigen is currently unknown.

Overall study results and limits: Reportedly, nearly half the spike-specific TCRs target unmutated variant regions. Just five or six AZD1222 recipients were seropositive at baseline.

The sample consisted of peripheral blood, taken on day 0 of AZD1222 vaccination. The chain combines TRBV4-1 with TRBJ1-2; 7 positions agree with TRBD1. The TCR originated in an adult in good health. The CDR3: CASSQADRVDYGYTF. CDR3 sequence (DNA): TGCGCCAGCAGCCAAGCTGACAGGGTGGACTATGGCTACACCTTC.